This T cell receptor (beta chain) was observed in a study of blood T cell repertoires in COVID-19. The germline V gene encodes CDR1 SGDLS and CDR2 YYNGEE. V lost 4 bases, J lost 5 bases, and 15 bases lay in between. The CDR3 runs to 14 residues. The table came from immunoSEQ multiplex PCR; TCRdb's copy has only in-frame clones and leaves some out. The table shows about 320,000 clones, with 88% occurring only once. Sequencing was carried out using peripheral blood. The chain uses TRBV9 and TRBJ2-5; D not certain. This receptor was identified in a woman younger than 45 with COVID-19, enrolled during active disease. CDR3: CASSQTGSSETQYF. In DNA, the CDR3 is TGTGCCAGCAGCCAAACCGGGTCTTCGGAGACCCAGTACTTC.